These 13 T cell receptor beta chains came from one sample sequenced in a study of Ad26.COV2.S vaccination and SARS-CoV-2 variants. The table came from immunoSEQ multiplex PCR; TCRdb's copy has only in-frame clones and leaves some out. The sample lists around 340,000 clones; roughly 91% were seen once. The sample's treatment: approximately 18 received Ad26.COV2.S at low or high dose, single or two shots; about five received placebo; per-sample allocation not given. Samples were taken on day 63 after the first vaccine or placebo injection. The sample was peripheral blood, taken in a trial of Ad26.COV2.S vaccine versus placebo. These receptors originate from a person aged 18-65 years who received the Ad26.COV2.S COVID-19 vaccine or a placebo.

The chain has TRBV19 and TRBJ2-5; tentatively, D is TRBD1 (5 bases). The CDR3 has 14 amino acids. The germline V gene has CDR1 LNHDA and CDR2 SQIVND (reference sequence). V dropped 1 base and J dropped 4 bases, with 10 bases sitting between them. CDR3 amino acids: CASSIAPGSETQYF. DNA of the CDR3: TGTGCCAGTAGTATAGCCCCAGGGTCAGAGACCCAGTACTTC. Together with reference TRBV19 and TRBJ2-5, the CDR3 gives the full variable domain: DGGITQSPKYLFRKEGQNVTLSCEQNLNHDAMYWYRQDPGQGLRLIYYSQIVNDFQKGDIAEGYSVSREKKESFPLTVTSAQKNPTAFYLCASSIAPGSETQYFGPGTRLLVL.

This clone was seen a single time. The V gene is TRBV15, the J gene TRBJ2-7; D call uncertain. The germline gives CDR1 LNHNV, CDR2 YYDKDF (reference sequence). CDR3 length: 14 amino acids. Trimming shortened V by 0 bases and J by 1 base, and 7 bases separated the two germline ends. The CDR3 DNA reads TGTGCCACCAGCAGAGATCACCAGTCCTACGAGCAGTACTTC. This encodes CATSRDHQSYEQYF.

The CDR3 spells CASRQGLMNTEAFF. Written as DNA, the CDR3 is TGTGCCAGCAGACAGGGTTTGATGAACACTGAAGCTTTCTTT. The rearrangement uses TRBV2 and TRBJ1-1, with D perhaps TRBD1 (6 bases). Germline V lookup: CDR1 SNHLY, CDR2 FYNNEI. CDR3 length: 14 amino acids. The ends were cut back, 6 bases at V and 0 bases at J, with 11 bases in the middle.

This clone was counted once. The J gene is TRBJ1-2, the V gene TRBV19; D is uncertain. The ends were cut back, 4 bases at V and 4 bases at J, with 13 bases in the middle. The germline gives CDR1 LNHDA, CDR2 SQIVND (reference sequence). The CDR3 is made up of 14 amino acids. The CDR3 here is CASSTRPSRYGYTF. CDR3 nucleotide sequence: TGTGCCAGTAGTACCCGACCCTCCCGCTATGGCTACACCTTC.

CDR3 nucleotide sequence: TGTGCCAGCGGGTACAGGGCCAGTGATGGCTACACCTTC. Protein product: CASGYRASDGYTF. This chain joins TRBV9 and TRBJ1-2, with D possibly matching TRBD1 (6 bases). Trimming took 7 bases from V and 6 from J, leaving 16 bases between them. Germline V CDR1 and CDR2: SGDLS, YYNGEE. This CDR3 comprises 13 residues.

This sequence joins TRBV24-1 and TRBJ2-2; D uncertain. Germline V gene data show CDR1 as KGHDR and CDR2 as SFDVKD. The CDR3 runs to 16 residues. Trimming removed 7 bases at V and 0 bases at J, with 14 bases between. CDR3 in amino acids: CATSTGGDSNTGELFF. The CDR3 DNA follows: TGTGCCACCAGCACGGGTGGGGATTCGAACACCGGGGAGCTGTTTTTT.

Only one count was recorded for this clone. The chain uses TRBV27 and TRBJ2-3; D gene uncertain. In germline, CDR1 is MNHEY, CDR2 SMNVEV (reference sequence). V lost 3 bases and J lost 4, with 11 bases in between. The CDR3 is 14 amino acids. CDR3 loop: CASSLWDQSDTQYF. The CDR3, as DNA: TGTGCCAGCAGTTTGTGGGATCAATCAGATACGCAGTATTTT.

The chain is built from TRBV5-4 and TRBJ1-2; D is perhaps TRBD1 (6 bases). CDR3 size: 15 residues. CDR1 is SGHNT and CDR2 is YYREEE in the germline V gene (reference sequence). Between the trimmed V and J ends, which lost 4 bases and 2 bases, there was a span of 15 bases. This CDR3 reads CASSPGTSRNYGYTF. CDR3 coding DNA: TGTGCCAGCAGCCCTGGGACAAGCCGAAACTATGGCTACACCTTC.

This chain uses TRBV15 with TRBJ2-1; D may be TRBD1 (5 bases). V was pared by 4 bases and J by 8 bases, with 12 bases between. Germline V gene lookup returns CDR1 LNHNV and CDR2 YYDKDF (reference sequence). The CDR3 runs to 13 residues. CDR3 coding DNA: TGTGCCACCAGCACAGGGTCACTTGATGAGCAGTTCTTC. It is translated as CATSTGSLDEQFF.

The chain couples TRBV27 to TRBJ1-5; no clear D gene. This CDR3 comprises 14 residues. The germline CDR1 and CDR2 sequences are MNHEY and SMNVEV (reference sequence). V was shortened by 5 bases and J by 0 bases, with 8 bases between the two germline ends. The CDR3 spells CASSPLGSNQPQHF. CDR3 DNA sequence: TGTGCCAGCAGTCCCCTGGGTAGCAATCAGCCCCAGCATTTT.

The chain couples TRBV19 to TRBJ1-4; tentatively, D is TRBD1 (5 bases). V lost 3 bases and J lost 10, with 18 bases in between. Looked up from germline, CDR1 is LNHDA and CDR2 is SQIVND (reference sequence). This CDR3 region has 15 residues. DNA for the CDR3: TGTGCCAGTAGTATTTCCCCTTCCGGGGACCGAAAACTGTTTTTT. Translating it yields CASSISPSGDRKLFF.

This chain links TRBV19 with TRBJ2-3; D gene ambiguous. The germline V and J ends were trimmed by 5 bases and 6 bases, with 15 bases remaining between them. The CDR3 is 14 amino acids. Germline CDR1 and CDR2: LNHDA and SQIVND (reference sequence). CDR3 DNA: TGTGCCAGTAGTCTGACATCGGATCAGGATACGCAGTATTTT. This gives the protein CASSLTSDQDTQYF.

The chain carries TRBV6-2 or TRBV6-3 and TRBJ1-1; D might be TRBD1 (6 bases). Trimming removed 1 base from V and 4 bases from J, with 10 bases in between. CDR3 length: 14 residues. Germline V gene data show CDR1 as MNHEY and CDR2 as SVGEGT. This chain's CDR3 is CASSYFRGGTEAFF. The CDR3 DNA sequence: TGTGCCAGCAGTTACTTCAGGGGAGGCACTGAAGCTTTCTTT.